The next 8 T cell receptor beta chains were all read from a single sample in a study of human T cells and chemical hapten exposure. TCRdb passed the RACE reads through MiXCR, listing each CDR3 protein once. The data contain roughly 80,000 distinct CDR3 sequences, approximately 8.6% of them singletons. The sample's time point: healthy volunteer bleed at 6 weeks. Total RNA extraction was carried out from unfractionated whole blood. Sequencing was carried out using whole blood. The receptors stem from a female donor in good health. Some clones in this sample may be carry-over from other donors' samples.

As to this clonotype: This may be a read error: a much more frequent sequence differs by one nucleotide. The chain couples TRBV7-7 to TRBJ2-1; 9 nucleotides align to TRBD1. CDR1 and CDR2 (germline): SSHAT, FNYEAQ (reference sequence). The CDR3 runs 16 residues. The CDR3 spells CASSPGDRDFYNEQIF. In nucleotides, the CDR3 is TGTGCTAGCAGCCCTGGGGACAGGGACTTTTACAATGAGCAGATCTTC.

V usage is TRBV24-1 and J usage is TRBJ1-3; D not resolved. Trimming removed 1 base at V and 0 bases at J, with 12 bases between. The germline V gene encodes CDR1 KGHDR and CDR2 SFDVKD. The CDR3 sequence is 17 residues long. CDR3 in amino acids: CATSDFRGILSGNTIYF. The CDR3 nucleotides are TGTGCCACCAGTGATTTTCGTGGGATCCTCTCTGGAAACACCATATATTTT.

This chain links TRBV12-3 or TRBV12-4 with TRBJ1-2; tentative D call: TRBD1 (6 bases). This CDR3 is 14 amino acids long. V lost 6 bases, J lost 5 bases, and 16 bases lay in between. This CDR3 is CASRPAGVEYGYTF. The CDR3 DNA sequence: TGTGCCAGCAGGCCCGCAGGGGTTGAGTATGGCTACACCTTC.

This clonotype showed up many times. V and J are TRBV11-1 and TRBJ2-7; possibly TRBD1 for D (6 bases). V lost 5 bases to trimming and J lost 3 bases, with 14 bases between them. Germline CDR1 is SGHAT and CDR2 is FQDESV (reference sequence). The CDR3 covers 14 residues. This CDR3 is CASSRSTGRYEQYF. The CDR3 bases are TGTGCCAGCAGCCGATCGACAGGTCGCTACGAGCAGTACTTC.

This clonotype came up many times. The V call is TRBV20-1, the J call TRBJ2-3; TRBD1 matches at 8 bases. The germline V gene has CDR1 DFQATT and CDR2 SNEGSKA (reference sequence). The length of the CDR3 is 14 residues. The ends lost 4 bases at V and 6 bases at J; junction bases unmatched: 9. CDR3 in DNA: TGCAGTGCTAACCCCGGGACAGGAGCTGATACGCAGTATTTT. It translates to CSANPGTGADTQYF.

The chain employs TRBV29-1 and TRBJ1-1; D gene ambiguous. The CDR3 consists of 11 residues. V lost 7 bases and J 0 bases, leaving 6 bases between the germline ends. CDR1 is SQVTM and CDR2 is ANQGSEA in the germline V gene. CDR3 sequence reads: CSGSLNTEAFF. The CDR3 DNA reads TGCAGCGGGTCCCTGAACACTGAAGCTTTCTTT. The variable domain in full, completed from reference TRBV29-1 and TRBJ1-1, reads SAVISQKPSRDICQRGTSLTIQCQVDSQVTMMFWYRQQPGQSLTLIATANQGSEATYESGFVIDKFPISRPNLTFSTLTVSNMSPEDSSIYLCSGSLNTEAFFGQGTRLTVV.

This clonotype was observed a few times. CDR3 sequence: CASSLTGGYTF. CDR3 bases: TGTGCCAGCAGCCTAACAGGTGGCTACACCTTC. The chain carries TRBV3-1 and TRBJ1-2; TRBD1 is a possible D gene (5 bases). V dropped 4 bases and J dropped 7 bases, with 7 bases sitting between them. There are 11 residues in the CDR3. Looked up from germline, CDR1 is LGHDT and CDR2 is YNNKEL (reference sequence).

This clonotype was seen a handful of times. The V gene is TRBV3-1, the J gene TRBJ2-3; no firm D call. This CDR3 is built from 14 residues. Per germline, CDR1 LGHDT and CDR2 YNNKEL (reference sequence). V lost 1 base and J 5 bases, leaving 10 bases between the germline ends. The DNA for the CDR3 is TGTGCCAGCAGCCAAGTGTCAATTATAGATACGCAGTATTTT. It codes for CASSQVSIIDTQYF.